These T cell receptor beta chains were read from a single sample in a study of regulatory T cells in long-lasting Graves disease. TCRdb passed the multiplex PCR reads through MiXCR, listing each CDR3 protein once. The sample lists roughly 300,000 distinct CDR3 sequences, about 20% occurring once. Sample: peripheral blood mononuclear cells (PBMCs), taken when the disease was refractory, from a patient treated with antithyroid drugs. These receptors originate from a female donor with Graves disease. Both conserved end residues are part of each CDR3. For some rows the clone size is stated as once, few or many, or as a class when expanded; others skip it.

few,TRBV19,TRBJ1-2,CASSIVASAYGYTF
.,TRBV19,TRBJ2-5,CASRDSSGGSETQYF
many,TRBV28,TRBJ1-5,CASSSYPWKEGNQPQHF
many,TRBV5-4,TRBJ2-5,CASSLQGAEGETQYF
many,TRBV11-2,TRBJ2-7,CASKSDRVYEQYF
many,TRBV2,TRBJ2-5,CASQQWSGGTKETQYF
.,TRBV10-3,TRBJ1-5,CAISVGQGSNQPQHF
few,TRBV7-2,TRBJ2-2,CASSLGGGSTGELFF
few,TRBV11-2,TRBJ1-1,CASSLEGAREAFF
.,TRBV20-1,TRBJ2-7,CSASLAGAGYEQYF
many,TRBV7-2,TRBJ2-2,CASTAGGLNTGELFF
many,TRBV12-3/TRBV12-4,TRBJ2-6,CASSLTAGANVLTF
.,TRBV4-2,TRBJ1-4,CASSPSGTGVEKLFF
.,TRBV27,TRBJ1-3,CASSSTGTEDTIYF
.,TRBV10-3,TRBJ1-5,CAISESIGTDNQPQHF
many,TRBV5-1,TRBJ1-6,CASSLVPDNSPLHF
few,TRBV30,TRBJ2-7,CAWSPPGGGQYF
many,TRBV11-2,TRBJ2-7,CASSLARWGTGVNLTLRSSYEQYF
.,TRBV11-2,TRBJ2-2,CASSLRRAGELFF
many,TRBV5-4,TRBJ2-7,CASSTQTGGSYEQYF
many,TRBV2,TRBJ1-1,CASSEDRHTEAFF
few,TRBV6-1,TRBJ2-4,CASTLGGLGKNIQYF
many,TRBV28,TRBJ1-1,CASSRTGERVNTEAFF
.,TRBV9,TRBJ1-4,CASSPRTGTVNEKLFF
.,TRBV30,TRBJ1-1,CAWSVVVTAAFF
.,TRBV20-1,TRBJ2-7,CSATPGGGHEEQYF
many,TRBV7-9,TRBJ1-4,CASSTGRGNEKLFF
.,TRBV4-1,TRBJ1-5,CASSHPVSKESNQPQHF
many,TRBV12-3/TRBV12-4,TRBJ2-2,CASNPGGQGGELFF
many,TRBV12-3/TRBV12-4,TRBJ2-6,CASSLGFSGSGANVLTF
many,TRBV20-1,TRBJ1-1,CSASKTAEAFF
.,TRBV11-2,TRBJ2-7,CASSLGDPLAGAPYEQYF
.,TRBV3-1,TRBJ2-5,CASSQVVQTQYF